This TCR beta chain emerged from a study of CD8+ T cells in alopecia areata. Findings of the study overall: Lesional scalp displayed greater clonality than normal scalp, most notably in alopecia totalis/universalis. Mouse data revealed clearer TCR sharing than patient data did, a gap possibly tied to HLA.

There are a few counts of this clone. Its antigen is unknown. Extracted RNA was reverse transcribed into cDNA, the sequencing template. TCRdb keeps only in-frame clones here, not all; method: immunoSEQ multiplex PCR. The sample includes about 99,000 clones, 55% of them seen just once. In germline, CDR1 is SGHRS, CDR2 YFSETQ. V lost 0 bases, J lost 1 base, and 8 bases lay in between. The CDR3 runs to 14 residues. The source material was CD4+ T cells sorted from blood. The J gene is TRBJ2-7, the V gene TRBV5-1, with D perhaps matching TRBD2 (6 bases). The TCR originated in a human donor in good health. The CDR3 DNA reads as TGCGCCAGCAGCTTGGCTGGAGGGTCCTACGAGCAGTACTTC. It encodes CASSLAGGSYEQYF.